The following is a TCR beta chain sequence with its context. A junction boundary mismatches the germline segment, possibly from a read error. Original methodology: Amplified reference gene primers provided the basis for estimating nucleated cell counts. The protocol was immunoSEQ multiplex PCR, while the TCRdb copy is restricted to in-frame clones and leaves out a portion. V, J and clone size derive from that table, while D and trimming were established from the DNA sequence. The sample lists 40,000 to 45,000 clones; 89% were seen once. Germline V gene sequence: CDR1 DFQATT, CDR2 SNEGSKA (reference sequence). This CDR3 spans 15 amino acids. The record originates from a study of blood T cell repertoires in COVID-19. Across the study: The samples span acute and convalescent COVID-19 from the United States, Italy and Spain. PBMCs, B-cell-depleted T cells, or T cells were the source of the cDNA or gDNA that made up the material.

This receptor was obtained from a man in his fifties with active COVID-19. The rearrangement links TRBV20-1 to TRBJ2-5, with TRBD2 matching over 9 bases. Sequenced material: peripheral blood. The CDR3 DNA is TGCTGTGCTTGTGATGGGCGGGAGGGCCAAGAGACCCAGTACTTC. It yields the protein CCACDGREGQETQYF.